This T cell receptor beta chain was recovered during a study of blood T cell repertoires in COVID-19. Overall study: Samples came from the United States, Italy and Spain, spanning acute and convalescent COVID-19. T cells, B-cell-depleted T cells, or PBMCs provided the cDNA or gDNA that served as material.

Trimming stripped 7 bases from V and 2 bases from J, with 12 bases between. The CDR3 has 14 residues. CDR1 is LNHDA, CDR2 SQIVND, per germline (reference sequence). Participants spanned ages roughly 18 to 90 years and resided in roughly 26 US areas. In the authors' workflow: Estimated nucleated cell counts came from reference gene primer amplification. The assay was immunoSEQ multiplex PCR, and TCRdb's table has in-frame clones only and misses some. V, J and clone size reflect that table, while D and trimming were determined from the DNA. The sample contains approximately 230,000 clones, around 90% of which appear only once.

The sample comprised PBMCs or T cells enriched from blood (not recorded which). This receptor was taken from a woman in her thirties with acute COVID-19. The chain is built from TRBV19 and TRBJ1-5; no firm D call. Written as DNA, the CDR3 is TGTGCCAGTATGGCCGGAGGCGGCAATCAGCCCCAGCATTTT. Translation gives CASMAGGGNQPQHF.